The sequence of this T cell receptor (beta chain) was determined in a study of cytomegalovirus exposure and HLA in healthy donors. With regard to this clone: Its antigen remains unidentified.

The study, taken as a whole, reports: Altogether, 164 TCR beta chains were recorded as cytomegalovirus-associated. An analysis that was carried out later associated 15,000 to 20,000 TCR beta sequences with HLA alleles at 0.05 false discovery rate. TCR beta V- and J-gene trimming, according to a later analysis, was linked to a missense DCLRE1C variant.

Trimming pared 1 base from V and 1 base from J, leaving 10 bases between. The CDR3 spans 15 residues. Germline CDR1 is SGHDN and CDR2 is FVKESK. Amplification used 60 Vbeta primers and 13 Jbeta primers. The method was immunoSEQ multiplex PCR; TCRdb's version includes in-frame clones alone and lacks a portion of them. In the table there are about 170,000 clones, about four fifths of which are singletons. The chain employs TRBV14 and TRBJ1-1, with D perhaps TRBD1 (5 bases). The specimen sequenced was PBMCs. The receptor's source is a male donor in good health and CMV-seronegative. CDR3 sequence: CASSQALGANTEAFF. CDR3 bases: TGTGCCAGCAGCCAAGCCCTTGGGGCGAACACTGAAGCTTTCTTT.